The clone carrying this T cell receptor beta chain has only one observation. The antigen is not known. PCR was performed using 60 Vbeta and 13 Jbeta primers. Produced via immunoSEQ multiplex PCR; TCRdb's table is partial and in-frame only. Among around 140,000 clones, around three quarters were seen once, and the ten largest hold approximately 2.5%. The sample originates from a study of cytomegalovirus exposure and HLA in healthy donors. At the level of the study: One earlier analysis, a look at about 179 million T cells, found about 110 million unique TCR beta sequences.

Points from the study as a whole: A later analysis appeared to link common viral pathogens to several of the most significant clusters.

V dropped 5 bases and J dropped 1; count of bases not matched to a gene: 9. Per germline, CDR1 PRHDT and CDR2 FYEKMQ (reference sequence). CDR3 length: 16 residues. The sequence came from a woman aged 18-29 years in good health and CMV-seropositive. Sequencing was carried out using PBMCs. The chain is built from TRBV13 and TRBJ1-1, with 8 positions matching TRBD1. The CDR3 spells CASSLLGRGQNTEAFF. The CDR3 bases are TGTGCCAGCAGCCTTCTGGGCAGGGGGCAGAACACTGAAGCTTTCTTT.